Below, one T cell receptor (beta chain) is given with its context. This entry comes from a study of blood T cell repertoires in COVID-19. Study-wide context: Donors in the United States, Italy and Spain gave samples during acute or convalescent COVID-19. Nucleic acid was either cDNA or gDNA, and it came from T cells, B-cell-depleted T cells, or PBMCs.

Per the original data handling: Nucleated cell number was recorded as an estimate derived from reference gene primer amplification. Some clones are missing from TCRdb's copy, which holds only in-frame ones; the method was immunoSEQ multiplex PCR. V and J calls plus clone size are reproduced from that table; the DNA served to infer D and trimming. The profile shows tens of thousands of clones, roughly 82% of them singletons. The CDR3 spans 15 residues. Trimming shortened V by 4 bases and J by 0 bases, and 9 bases separated the two germline ends. CDR1 is KGHDR, CDR2 SFDVKD, per germline. This sequence was found in a man aged 35 to 55 with acute or convalescent COVID-19. The chain carries TRBV24-1 and TRBJ1-5; perhaps TRBD1 as D (5 bases). The sequencing input was peripheral blood. The CDR3 loop is CATSEDSNSNQPQHF. The CDR3, as DNA: TGTGCCACCAGTGAAGACAGCAATAGCAATCAGCCCCAGCATTTT.